This T cell receptor beta chain was identified during a study of blood T cell repertoires in COVID-19. The overall study: The samples span acute and convalescent COVID-19 from the United States, Italy and Spain.

As handled by the study authors: Amplification with reference gene primers provided the estimates of nucleated cell counts. TCRdb keeps only in-frame clones here, not all; method: immunoSEQ multiplex PCR. V and J calls and clone size are those listed in that table; D and trimming were worked out from the DNA. The data contain under 450,000 clones, 80% to 85% of them seen just once; the ten biggest clones take up 5% to 5.5%. For recovered donors of Cohort 3, there were two negative PCRs, clearance, or symptom resolution. The TCR originated in a woman aged 50 to 60 who had recovered from COVID-19. Sequencing input: PBMCs or T cells enriched from blood (not recorded which).

The CDR3 nucleotides read TGTGCCAAGCCGTCCCGGGACAGGGGTCAAACCGGGGAGCTGTTTTTT. This gives the protein CAKPSRDRGQTGELFF. The chain recombines TRBV15 with TRBJ2-2, with 10 positions matching TRBD1. The CDR3 spans 16 residues. CDR1 is LNHNV, CDR2 YYDKDF, per germline (reference sequence). Germline trimming cut 10 bases from V and 5 bases from J; bases unmatched to any gene: 13. The variable domain in full, with the rest retrieved from reference TRBV15 and TRBJ2-2, is DAMVIQNPRYQVTQFGKPVTLSCSQTLNHNVMYWYQQKSSQAPKLLFHYYDKDFNNEADTPDNFQSRRPNTSFCFLDIRSPGLGDTAMYLCAKPSRDRGQTGELFFGEGSRLTVL.